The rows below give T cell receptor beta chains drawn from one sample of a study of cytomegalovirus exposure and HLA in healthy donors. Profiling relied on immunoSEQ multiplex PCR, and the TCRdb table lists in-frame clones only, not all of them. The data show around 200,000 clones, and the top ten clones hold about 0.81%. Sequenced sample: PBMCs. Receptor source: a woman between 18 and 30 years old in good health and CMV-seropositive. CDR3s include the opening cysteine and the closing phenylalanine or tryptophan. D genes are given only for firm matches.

CDR3: CASSLVAGGTGELFF; DNA: TGCGCCAGCAGCTTGGTAGCGGGGGGCACCGGGGAGCTGTTTTTT; V: TRBV5-1; J: TRBJ2-2; D: TRBD2
CDR3: CASSLGPSDYEQYF; DNA: TGTGCCAGCAGCTTAGGCCCCAGTGACTACGAGCAGTACTTC; V: TRBV7-2; J: TRBJ2-7; D: NA
CDR3: CASSLSGGGLYTEAFF; DNA: TGTGCCAGCAGCTTATCGGGGGGAGGGTTGTACACTGAAGCTTTCTTT; V: TRBV7-9; J: TRBJ1-1; D: NA
CDR3: CASSQVSTREQFF; DNA: TGTGCCAGTAGTCAGGTGTCAACCCGGGAGCAGTTCTTC; V: TRBV19; J: TRBJ2-1; D: NA
CDR3: CASSVDRGLAYGYTF; DNA: TGTGCCAGCAGTGTGGACAGGGGGCTGGCTTACGGCTACACCTTC; V: TRBV2; J: TRBJ1-2; D: TRBD1
CDR3: CASSTGTAYSNQPQHF; DNA: TGTGCCAGTAGTACAGGGACAGCCTATAGCAATCAGCCCCAGCATTTT; V: TRBV19; J: TRBJ1-5; D: TRBD1
CDR3: CASTLSGGNTIYF; DNA: TGTGCCAGCACCCTTTCGGGAGGAAACACCATATATTTT; V: TRBV6-1; J: TRBJ1-3; D: NA
CDR3: CASTRGETGSGQPQHF; DNA: TGTGCCAGTACCCGTGGGGAAACAGGGTCCGGTCAGCCCCAGCATTTT; V: TRBV19; J: TRBJ1-5; D: NA
CDR3: CASSGQGLQYEQYF; DNA: TGTGCCAGCAGCGGCCAGGGTTTACAGTACGAGCAGTACTTC; V: TRBV9; J: TRBJ2-7; D: NA
CDR3: CASSLGLREGHIDEQFF; DNA: TGTGCCAGCAGCTTAGGGTTGCGGGAGGGCCATATAGATGAGCAGTTCTTC; V: TRBV7-9; J: TRBJ2-1; D: TRBD2
CDR3: CAAWDRVSNQPQHF; DNA: TGTGCCGCCTGGGACAGGGTAAGCAATCAGCCCCAGCATTTT; V: TRBV19; J: TRBJ1-5; D: TRBD1
CDR3: CASSYPPGGNNSPLHF; DNA: TGTGCCAGCAGTTACCCCCCAGGAGGAAATAATTCACCCCTCCACTTT; V: TRBV6-6; J: TRBJ1-6; D: NA
CDR3: CASSAGRSGNTIYF; DNA: TGTGCCAGCAGTGCAGGGAGGAGTGGAAACACCATATATTTT; V: TRBV11-3; J: TRBJ1-3; D: NA
CDR3: CAWSGTSGGAPYF; DNA: TGTGCCTGGAGTGGGACTAGCGGGGGGGCACCTTACTTC; V: TRBV30; J: TRBJ2-7; D: TRBD2
CDR3: CASSPTGLAAGTQYF; DNA: TGTGCCAGCAGCCCTACAGGATTGGCAGCGGGTACGCAGTATTTT; V: TRBV7-2; J: TRBJ2-3; D: NA
CDR3: CASSLGWTGGHNEQFF; DNA: TGCGCCAGCAGCTTGGGGTGGACAGGGGGCCACAATGAGCAGTTCTTC; V: TRBV5-1; J: TRBJ2-1; D: TRBD1
CDR3: CASSLQGTTEGNTIYF; DNA: TGTGCCAGCTCACTTCAGGGCACGACGGAGGGAAACACCATATATTTT; V: TRBV18; J: TRBJ1-3; D: NA
CDR3: CAWMTSGSPLFPNVLTF; DNA: TGTGCCTGGATGACTAGCGGGAGCCCCCTTTTCCCCAACGTCCTGACTTTC; V: TRBV30; J: TRBJ2-6; D: TRBD2
CDR3: CSVEGQGGHEQYF; DNA: TGCAGCGTCGAGGGACAGGGAGGCCACGAGCAGTACTTC; V: TRBV29-1; J: TRBJ2-7; D: TRBD1
CDR3: CASSQNPGTGTNEQFF; DNA: TGCGCCAGCAGCCAGAACCCCGGGACAGGGACAAATGAGCAGTTCTTC; V: TRBV5-1; J: TRBJ2-1; D: TRBD1
CDR3: CATSRDISRLTEAFF; DNA: TGTGCCACCAGCAGGGACATATCACGTCTGACTGAAGCTTTCTTT; V: TRBV15; J: TRBJ1-1; D: NA
CDR3: CASRTLAGAGETQYF; DNA: TGTGCCAGCAGGACACTAGCGGGAGCAGGGGAGACCCAGTACTTC; V: TRBV6-4; J: TRBJ2-5; D: TRBD2
CDR3: CASSQDRGGEGTDTQYF; DNA: TGTGCCAGCAGCCAAGATCGCGGGGGGGAAGGCACAGATACGCAGTATTTT; V: TRBV4-2; J: TRBJ2-3; D: TRBD2
CDR3: CASSLNPRAGGMNTEAFF; DNA: TGTGCCAGCAGTTTAAACCCTCGGGCAGGGGGAATGAACACTGAAGCTTTCTTT; V: TRBV27; J: TRBJ1-1; D: TRBD1
CDR3: CASSPGTSSADTQYF; DNA: TGTGCCAGCAGCCCCGGGACTAGCTCCGCAGATACGCAGTATTTT; V: TRBV11-3; J: TRBJ2-3; D: TRBD2
CDR3: CASSLRLARTSTDTQYF; DNA: TGTGCCAGCAGCTTAAGACTAGCTAGAACTAGCACAGATACGCAGTATTTT; V: TRBV7-8; J: TRBJ2-3; D: TRBD2
CDR3: CATSNGGYEQYF; DNA: TGTGCCACCAGCAACGGGGGTTACGAGCAGTACTTC; V: TRBV15; J: TRBJ2-7; D: NA
CDR3: CSASLGRNTGELFF; DNA: TGCAGCGCCTCCCTAGGGAGAAACACCGGGGAGCTGTTTTTT; V: TRBV29-1; J: TRBJ2-2; D: NA
CDR3: CASSFGTGFMNTEAFF; DNA: TGTGCCAGCAGCTTTGGAACAGGGTTCATGAACACTGAAGCTTTCTTT; V: TRBV7-6; J: TRBJ1-1; D: NA
CDR3: CASSLASVANEQFF; DNA: TGTGCCAGCAGTCTCGCGTCGGTAGCGAATGAGCAGTTCTTC; V: TRBV6-5; J: TRBJ2-1; D: NA
CDR3: CASGLTANTEAFF; DNA: TGTGCTAGTGGTTTGACAGCGAACACTGAAGCTTTCTTT; V: TRBV12-5; J: TRBJ1-1; D: NA
CDR3: CAWREVTSDAGELFF; DNA: TGTGCCTGGAGGGAAGTGACTAGCGATGCCGGGGAGCTGTTTTTT; V: TRBV30; J: TRBJ2-2; D: TRBD2
CDR3: CASGLARTSGVGEQFF; DNA: TGTGCTAGTGGTTTGGCCCGGACTAGCGGGGTCGGTGAGCAGTTCTTC; V: TRBV12-5; J: TRBJ2-1; D: TRBD2
CDR3: CASSISRDTYGYTF; DNA: TGTGCCAGTAGTATATCGAGGGATACCTATGGCTACACCTTC; V: TRBV19; J: TRBJ1-2; D: NA
CDR3: CASSQDPSGGYNEQFF; DNA: TGCGCCAGCAGCCAAGACCCTAGCGGGGGGTACAATGAGCAGTTCTTC; V: TRBV4-1; J: TRBJ2-1; D: TRBD2
CDR3: CASTLIPSLITSEQYF; DNA: TGTGCCAGCACCTTAATCCCCTCCCTCATTACTAGCGAGCAGTACTTC; V: TRBV11-2; J: TRBJ2-7; D: NA
CDR3: CAISVGDSIYEQYF; DNA: TGTGCCATCAGTGTGGGGGACTCGATCTACGAGCAGTACTTC; V: TRBV10-3; J: TRBJ2-7; D: NA
CDR3: CASSLTGVGAFF; DNA: TGTGCCAGCAGCCTTACAGGGGTCGGAGCTTTCTTT; V: TRBV5-4; J: TRBJ1-1; D: TRBD1
CDR3: CASSIAGGWGNQPQHF; DNA: TGTGCCAGCTCAATAGCGGGGGGATGGGGCAATCAGCCCCAGCATTTT; V: TRBV7-2; J: TRBJ1-5; D: NA
CDR3: CASSLVGGRVNEQYF; DNA: TGTGCCAGCAGCTTAGTTGGTGGGAGGGTAAACGAGCAGTACTTC; V: TRBV7-6; J: TRBJ2-7; D: TRBD2
CDR3: CASSAVQGSANSPLHF; DNA: TGTGCCAGCAGCGCAGTACAGGGTTCAGCTAATTCACCCCTCCACTTT; V: TRBV5-4; J: TRBJ1-6; D: NA
CDR3: CASSLGQGGTEAFF; DNA: TGCGCCAGCAGCTTGGGACAAGGAGGCACTGAAGCTTTCTTT; V: TRBV5-1; J: TRBJ1-1; D: NA
CDR3: CASSAPPGRYTF; DNA: TGTGCCAGCAGCGCCCCGCCGGGTCGCTACACCTTC; V: TRBV5-6; J: TRBJ1-2; D: NA
CDR3: CASSQDALASGGKTQYF; DNA: TGCGCCAGCAGCCAAGACGCGTTGGCTAGCGGGGGGAAGACCCAGTACTTC; V: TRBV4-3; J: TRBJ2-5; D: TRBD2
CDR3: CASSPGSFNEKLFF; DNA: TGTGCCAGCAGCCCCGGGAGCTTCAATGAAAAACTGTTTTTT; V: TRBV7-9; J: TRBJ1-4; D: NA